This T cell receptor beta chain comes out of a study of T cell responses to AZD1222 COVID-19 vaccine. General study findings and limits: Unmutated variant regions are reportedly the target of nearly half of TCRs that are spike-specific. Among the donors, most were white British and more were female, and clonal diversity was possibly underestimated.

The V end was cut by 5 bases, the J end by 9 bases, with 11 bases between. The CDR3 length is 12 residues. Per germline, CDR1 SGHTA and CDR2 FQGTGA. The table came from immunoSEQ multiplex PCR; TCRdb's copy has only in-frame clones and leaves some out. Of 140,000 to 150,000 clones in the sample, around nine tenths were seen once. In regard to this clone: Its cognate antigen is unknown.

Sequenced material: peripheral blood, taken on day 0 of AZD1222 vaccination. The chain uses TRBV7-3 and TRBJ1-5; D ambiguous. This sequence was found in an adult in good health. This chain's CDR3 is CASSLPPGPQHF. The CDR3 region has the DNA TGTGCCAGCAGCCTCCCCCCCGGGCCCCAGCATTTT.